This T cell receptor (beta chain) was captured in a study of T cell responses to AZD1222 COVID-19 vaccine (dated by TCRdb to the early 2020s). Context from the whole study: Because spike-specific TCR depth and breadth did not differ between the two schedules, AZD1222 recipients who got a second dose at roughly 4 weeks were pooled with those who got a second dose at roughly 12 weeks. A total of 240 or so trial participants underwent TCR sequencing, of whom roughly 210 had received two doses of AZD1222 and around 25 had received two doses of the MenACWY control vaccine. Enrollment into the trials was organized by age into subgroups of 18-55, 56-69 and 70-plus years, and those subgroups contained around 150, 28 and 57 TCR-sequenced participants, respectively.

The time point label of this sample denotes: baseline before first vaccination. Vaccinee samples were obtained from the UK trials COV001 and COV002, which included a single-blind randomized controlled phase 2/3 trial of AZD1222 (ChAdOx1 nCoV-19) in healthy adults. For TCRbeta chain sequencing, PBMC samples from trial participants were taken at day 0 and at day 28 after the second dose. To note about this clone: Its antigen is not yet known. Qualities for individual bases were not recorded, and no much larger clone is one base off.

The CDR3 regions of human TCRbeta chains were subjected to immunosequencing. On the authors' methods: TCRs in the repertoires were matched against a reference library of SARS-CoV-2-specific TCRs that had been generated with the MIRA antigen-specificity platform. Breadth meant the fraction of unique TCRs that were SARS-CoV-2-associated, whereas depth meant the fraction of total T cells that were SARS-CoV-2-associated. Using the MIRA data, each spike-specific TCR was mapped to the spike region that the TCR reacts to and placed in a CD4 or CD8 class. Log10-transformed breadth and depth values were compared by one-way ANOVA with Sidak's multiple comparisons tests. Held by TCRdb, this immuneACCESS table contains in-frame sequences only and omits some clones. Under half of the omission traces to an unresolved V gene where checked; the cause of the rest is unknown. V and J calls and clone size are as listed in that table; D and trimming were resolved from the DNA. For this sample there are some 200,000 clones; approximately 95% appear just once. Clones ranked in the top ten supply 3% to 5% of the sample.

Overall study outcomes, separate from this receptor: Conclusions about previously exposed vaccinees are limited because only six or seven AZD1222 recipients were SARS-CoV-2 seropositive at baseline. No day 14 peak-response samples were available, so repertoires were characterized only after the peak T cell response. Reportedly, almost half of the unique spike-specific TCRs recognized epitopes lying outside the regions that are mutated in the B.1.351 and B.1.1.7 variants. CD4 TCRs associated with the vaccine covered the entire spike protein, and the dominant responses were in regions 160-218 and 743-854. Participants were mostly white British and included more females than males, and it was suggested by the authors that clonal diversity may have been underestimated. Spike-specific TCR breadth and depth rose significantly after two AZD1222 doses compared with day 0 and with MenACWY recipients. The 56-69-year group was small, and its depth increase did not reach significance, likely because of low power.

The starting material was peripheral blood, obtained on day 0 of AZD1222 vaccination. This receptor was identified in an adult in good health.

The CDR3 sequence is CAISRGESNQPQHF. The nucleotide sequence reads as follows: TGTGCTATAAGTCGAGGGGAAAGCAATCAGCCCCAGCATTTT. This chain is built from TRBV19 and TRBJ1-5, and TRBD1 may be the D gene, going by 5 matching bases. Measured from the cysteine to the phenylalanine, the CDR3 is 14 residues long. CDR3 DNA is the only sequence kept; it has 42 bases, read in frame from the first base. Reading the germline V gene (reference sequence) gives CDR1 LNHDA and CDR2 SQIVND.